The sequence of this T cell receptor (beta chain) was determined in a study of T-cell reconstitution after alpha-beta-depleted transplantation in children. Unique molecular identifiers were incorporated into the prepared TCRbeta library. TCRdb reprocessed the PCR reads with MiXCR, giving one entry per CDR3 protein. The data show about 200,000 distinct CDR3 sequences, more than 14% seen once. Trimming shortened V by 6 bases and J by 8 bases, and 9 bases separated the two germline ends. The CDR3 has 11 amino acids. This clonotype was seen repeatedly, ten times or more. The V call is TRBV12-3 or TRBV12-4, the J call TRBJ2-3, with D hard to call. This clonotype was obtained from a human donor who donated a stem cell graft to a child with acute lymphoblastic leukemia. The sequenced sample was PBMCs from the stem cell graft donor, obtained from the stem cell graft. The CDR3 is CASRVRGTQYF. Here the CDR3 DNA reads TGTGCCAGCAGGGTCCGTGGTACGCAGTATTTT.